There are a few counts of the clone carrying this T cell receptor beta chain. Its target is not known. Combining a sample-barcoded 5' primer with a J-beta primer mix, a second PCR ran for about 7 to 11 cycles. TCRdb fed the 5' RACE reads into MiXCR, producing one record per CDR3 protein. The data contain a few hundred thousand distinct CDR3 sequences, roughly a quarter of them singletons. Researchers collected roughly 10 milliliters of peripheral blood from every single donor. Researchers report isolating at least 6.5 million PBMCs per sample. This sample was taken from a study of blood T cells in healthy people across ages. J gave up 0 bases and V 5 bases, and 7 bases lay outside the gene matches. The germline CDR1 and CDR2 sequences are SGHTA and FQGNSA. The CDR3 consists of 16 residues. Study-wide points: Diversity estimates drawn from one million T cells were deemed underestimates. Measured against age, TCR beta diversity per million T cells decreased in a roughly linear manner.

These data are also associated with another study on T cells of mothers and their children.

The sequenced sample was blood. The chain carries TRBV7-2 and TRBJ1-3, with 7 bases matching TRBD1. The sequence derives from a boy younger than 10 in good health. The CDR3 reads CASSPNRGVSGNTIYF. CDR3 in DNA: TGTGCCAGCAGCCCGAACAGGGGTGTCTCTGGAAACACCATATATTTT.